This T cell receptor (beta chain) was recorded in a study of vaccination and CD4 T cells after COVID-19. Study summary: Six males and four females, two Hispanic, made up the convalescents.

V dropped 8 bases and J dropped 4 bases, with 11 bases sitting between them. CDR3 length: 12 residues. The germline CDR1 and CDR2 sequences are SNHLY and FYNNEI. Treatment noted: roughly ten-day PBMC culture with coronavirus spike peptide pools or control peptides (ViraFEST assay). As concerns this clonotype: Its antigen is unidentified.

Sequencing of the DNA from cultured CD4+ T cells was carried out with the Oncomine TCR Beta short-read assay. TCRdb passed the PCR reads through MiXCR, listing each CDR3 protein once. The sample records some 20,000 distinct CDR3 sequences, 55% being singletons. This clonotype was obtained from a human donor who had recovered from COVID-19. Sequencing was carried out using CD4+ T cells from blood, cultured in vitro. The V call is TRBV2, the J call TRBJ2-5; D possibly corresponds to TRBD2 (6 bases). CDR3 amino acids: CASGRRGETQYF. CDR3 sequence (DNA): TGTGCCAGCGGTCGGAGGGGAGAGACCCAGTACTTC.